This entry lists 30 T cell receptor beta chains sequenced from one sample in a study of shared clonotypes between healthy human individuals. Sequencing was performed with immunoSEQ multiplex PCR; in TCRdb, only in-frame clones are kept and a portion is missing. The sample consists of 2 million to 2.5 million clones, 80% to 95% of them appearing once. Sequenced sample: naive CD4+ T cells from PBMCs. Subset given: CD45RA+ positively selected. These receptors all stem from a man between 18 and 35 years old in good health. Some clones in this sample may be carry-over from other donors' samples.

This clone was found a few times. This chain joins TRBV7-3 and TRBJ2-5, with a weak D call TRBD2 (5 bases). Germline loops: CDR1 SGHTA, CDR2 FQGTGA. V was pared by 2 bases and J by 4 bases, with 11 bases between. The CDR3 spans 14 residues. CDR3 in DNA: TGTGCCAGCAGCTTAGAAGGAGGAGGAGAGACCCAGTACTTC. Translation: CASSLEGGGETQYF.

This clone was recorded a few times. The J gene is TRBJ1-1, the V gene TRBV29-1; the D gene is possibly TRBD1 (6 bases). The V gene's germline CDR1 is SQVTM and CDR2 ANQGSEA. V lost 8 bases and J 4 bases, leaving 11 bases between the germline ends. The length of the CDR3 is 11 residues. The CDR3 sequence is CSTQGLTEAFF. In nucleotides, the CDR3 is TGCAGCACACAGGGTCTCACTGAAGCTTTCTTT.

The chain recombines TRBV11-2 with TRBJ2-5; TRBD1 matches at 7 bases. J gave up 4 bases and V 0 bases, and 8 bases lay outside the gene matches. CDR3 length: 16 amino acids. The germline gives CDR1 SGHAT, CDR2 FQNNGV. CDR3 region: CASSLEGQPVVETQYF. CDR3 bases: TGTGCCAGCAGCTTAGAGGGACAGCCGGTGGTAGAGACCCAGTACTTC.

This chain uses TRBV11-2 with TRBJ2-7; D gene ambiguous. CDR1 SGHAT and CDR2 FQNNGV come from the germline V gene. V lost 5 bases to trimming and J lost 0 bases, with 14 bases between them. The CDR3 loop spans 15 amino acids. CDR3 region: CASSQLRRPSYEQYF. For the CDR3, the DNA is TGTGCCAGCAGCCAACTGAGGAGACCCTCCTACGAGCAGTACTTC.

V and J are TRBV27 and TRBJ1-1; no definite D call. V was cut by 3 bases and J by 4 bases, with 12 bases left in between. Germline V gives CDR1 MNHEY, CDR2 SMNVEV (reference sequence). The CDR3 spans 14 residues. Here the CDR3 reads CASSFSGWVTEAFF. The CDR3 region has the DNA TGTGCCAGCAGTTTCTCGGGGTGGGTCACTGAAGCTTTCTTT.

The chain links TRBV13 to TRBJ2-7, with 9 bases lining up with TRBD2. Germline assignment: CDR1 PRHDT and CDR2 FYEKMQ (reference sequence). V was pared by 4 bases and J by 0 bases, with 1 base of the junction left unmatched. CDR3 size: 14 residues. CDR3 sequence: CASSYSGGSYEQYF. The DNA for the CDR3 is TGTGCCAGCAGCTATAGCGGGGGCTCCTACGAGCAGTACTTC.

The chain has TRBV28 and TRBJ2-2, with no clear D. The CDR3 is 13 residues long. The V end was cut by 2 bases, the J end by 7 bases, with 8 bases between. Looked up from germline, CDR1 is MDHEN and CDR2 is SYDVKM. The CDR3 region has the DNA TGTGCCAGCAGTTTACCGGCGCTCGGGGAGCTGTTTTTT. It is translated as CASSLPALGELFF.

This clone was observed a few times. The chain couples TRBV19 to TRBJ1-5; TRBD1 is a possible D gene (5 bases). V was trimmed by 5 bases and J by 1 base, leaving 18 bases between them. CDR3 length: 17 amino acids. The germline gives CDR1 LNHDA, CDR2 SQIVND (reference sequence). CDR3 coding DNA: TGTGCCAGTAGTGAATGGGTGGGGCTGTTGAGCAATCAGCCCCAGCATTTT. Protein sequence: CASSEWVGLLSNQPQHF.

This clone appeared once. CDR3 region: CASGTGTGARETQYF. The CDR3 nucleotides read TGTGCCAGCGGAACCGGGACAGGCGCGAGGGAAACCCAGTACTTC. The genes are TRBV7-2 and TRBJ2-5, with 8 bases fitting TRBD1. The junction had 16 bases not matched to a gene; V was cut back by 8 bases and J by 8 bases. Germline loops: CDR1 SGHTA, CDR2 FQGNSA. The CDR3 runs to 15 residues.

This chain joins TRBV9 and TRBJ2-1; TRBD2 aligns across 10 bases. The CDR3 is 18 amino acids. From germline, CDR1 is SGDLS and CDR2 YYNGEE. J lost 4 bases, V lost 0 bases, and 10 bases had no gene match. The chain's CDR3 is CASSVAPAGGRGYNEQFF. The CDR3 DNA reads TGTGCCAGCAGCGTAGCCCCAGCGGGGGGGCGGGGTTACAATGAGCAGTTCTTC.

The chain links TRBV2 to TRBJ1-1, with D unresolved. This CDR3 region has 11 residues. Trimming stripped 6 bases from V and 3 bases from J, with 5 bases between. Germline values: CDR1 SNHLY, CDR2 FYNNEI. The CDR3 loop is CASSRYTEAFF. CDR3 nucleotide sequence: TGTGCCAGCAGCAGGTACACTGAAGCTTTCTTT.

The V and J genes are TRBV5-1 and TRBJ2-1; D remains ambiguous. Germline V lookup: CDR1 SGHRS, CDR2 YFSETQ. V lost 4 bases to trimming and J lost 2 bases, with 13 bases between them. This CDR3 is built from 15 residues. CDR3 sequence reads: CASSPSSGAYNEQFF. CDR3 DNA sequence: TGCGCCAGCAGCCCCAGCTCTGGGGCCTACAATGAGCAGTTCTTC.

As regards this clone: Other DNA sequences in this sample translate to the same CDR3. This CDR3 is CSVGSQQETQYF. CDR3 DNA sequence: TGCAGCGTTGGAAGTCAACAAGAGACCCAGTACTTC. The chain recombines TRBV29-1 with TRBJ2-5, with D uncertain. The germline gives CDR1 SQVTM, CDR2 ANQGSEA. V lost 4 bases to trimming and J lost 2 bases, with 8 bases between them. This CDR3 is 12 amino acids long.

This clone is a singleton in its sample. DNA of the CDR3: TGTGCCACCAGCAGCTCGCAGACGGAAAAACTGTTTTTT. Its translation is CATSSSQTEKLFF. The genes are TRBV15 and TRBJ1-4; D not resolved. Trimming stripped 3 bases from V and 8 bases from J, with 10 bases between. The CDR3 has 13 residues. CDR1 is LNHNV, CDR2 YYDKDF, per germline (reference sequence).

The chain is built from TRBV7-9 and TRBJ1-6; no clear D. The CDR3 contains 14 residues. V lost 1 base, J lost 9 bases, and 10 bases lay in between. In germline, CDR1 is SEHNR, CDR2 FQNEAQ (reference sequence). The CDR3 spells CASSLEGGGSPLHF. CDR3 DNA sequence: TGTGCCAGCAGCTTAGAGGGAGGTGGTTCACCCCTCCACTTT.

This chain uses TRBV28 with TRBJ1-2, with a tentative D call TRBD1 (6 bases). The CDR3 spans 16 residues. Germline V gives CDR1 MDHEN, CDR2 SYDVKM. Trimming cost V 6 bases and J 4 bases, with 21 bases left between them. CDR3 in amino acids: CASSAGQTVGSYGYTF. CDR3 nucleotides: TGTGCCAGCAGCGCAGGACAGACGGTAGGGTCCTATGGCTACACCTTC.

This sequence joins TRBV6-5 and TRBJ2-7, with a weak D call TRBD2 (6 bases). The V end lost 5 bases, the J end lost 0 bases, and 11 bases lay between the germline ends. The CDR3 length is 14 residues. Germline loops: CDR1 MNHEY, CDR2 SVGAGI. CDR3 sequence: CASSPAGTSYEQYF. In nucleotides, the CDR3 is TGTGCCAGCAGTCCCGCGGGAACCTCCTACGAGCAGTACTTC.

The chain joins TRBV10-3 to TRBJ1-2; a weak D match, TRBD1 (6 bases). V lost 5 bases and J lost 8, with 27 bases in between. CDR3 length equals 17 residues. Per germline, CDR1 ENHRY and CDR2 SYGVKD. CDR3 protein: CAISPKTGAGEVGGYTF. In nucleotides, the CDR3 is TGTGCCATCAGTCCTAAGACCGGGGCAGGGGAAGTAGGAGGCTACACCTTC.

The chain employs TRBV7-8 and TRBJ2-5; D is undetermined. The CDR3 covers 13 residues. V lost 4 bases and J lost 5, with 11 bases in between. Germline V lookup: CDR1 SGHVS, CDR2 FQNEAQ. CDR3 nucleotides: TGTGCCAGCAGCTCCGGCCCGAGGGAGACCCAGTACTTC. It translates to CASSSGPRETQYF.

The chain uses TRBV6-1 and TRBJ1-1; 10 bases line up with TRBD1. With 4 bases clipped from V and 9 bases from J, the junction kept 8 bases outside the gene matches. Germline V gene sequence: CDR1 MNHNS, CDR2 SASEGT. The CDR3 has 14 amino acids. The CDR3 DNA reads TGTGCCAGCAGTGCGGACAGGGGGAATGCCCAAGCTTTCTTT. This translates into CASSADRGNAQAFF.

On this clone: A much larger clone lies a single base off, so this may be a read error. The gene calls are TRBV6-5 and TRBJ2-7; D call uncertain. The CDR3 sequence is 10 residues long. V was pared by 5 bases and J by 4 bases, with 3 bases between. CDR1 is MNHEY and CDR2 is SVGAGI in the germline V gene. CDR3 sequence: CASSDYEQYF. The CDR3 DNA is TGTGCCAGCAGTGATTACGAGCAGTACTTC.

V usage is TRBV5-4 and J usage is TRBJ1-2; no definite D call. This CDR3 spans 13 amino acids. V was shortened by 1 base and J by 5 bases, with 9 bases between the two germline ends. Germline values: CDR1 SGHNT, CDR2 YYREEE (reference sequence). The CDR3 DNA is TGTGCCAGCAGCTTGCGCTCCGTATATGGCTACACCTTC. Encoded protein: CASSLRSVYGYTF.

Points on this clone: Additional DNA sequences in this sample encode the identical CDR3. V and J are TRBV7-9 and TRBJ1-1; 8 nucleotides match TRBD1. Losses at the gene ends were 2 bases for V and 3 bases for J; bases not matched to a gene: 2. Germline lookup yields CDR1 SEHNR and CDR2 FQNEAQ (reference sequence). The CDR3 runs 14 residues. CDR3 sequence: CASSLQGADTEAFF. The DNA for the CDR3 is TGTGCCAGCAGCTTACAGGGGGCGGACACTGAAGCTTTCTTT.

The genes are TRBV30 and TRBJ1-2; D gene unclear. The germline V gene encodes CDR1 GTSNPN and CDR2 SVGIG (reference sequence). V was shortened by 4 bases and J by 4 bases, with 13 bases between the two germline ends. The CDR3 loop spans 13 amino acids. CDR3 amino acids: CAWTNGPTYGYTF. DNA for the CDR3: TGTGCCTGGACCAACGGGCCCACCTATGGCTACACCTTC. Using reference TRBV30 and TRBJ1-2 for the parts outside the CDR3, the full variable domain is SQTIHQWPATLVQPVGSPLSLECTVEGTSNPNLYWYRQAAGRGLQLLFYSVGIGQISSEVPQNLSASRPQDRQFILSSKKLLLSDSGFYLCAWTNGPTYGYTFGSGTRLTVV.

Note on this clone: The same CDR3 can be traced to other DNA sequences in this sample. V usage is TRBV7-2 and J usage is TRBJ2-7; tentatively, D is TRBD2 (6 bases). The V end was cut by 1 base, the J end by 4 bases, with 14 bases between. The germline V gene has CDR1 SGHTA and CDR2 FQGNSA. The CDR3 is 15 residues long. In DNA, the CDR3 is TGTGCCAGCAGCTTAGGTAGCGGAGGGGCGTACGAGCAGTACTTC. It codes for CASSLGSGGAYEQYF.

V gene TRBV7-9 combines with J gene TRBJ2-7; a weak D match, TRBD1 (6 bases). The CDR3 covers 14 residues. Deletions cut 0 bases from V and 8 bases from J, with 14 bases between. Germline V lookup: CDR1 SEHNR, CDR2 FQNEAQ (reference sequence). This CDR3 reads CASSLAGTGTKQYF. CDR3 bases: TGTGCCAGCAGCTTAGCGGGAACAGGGACGAAGCAGTACTTC. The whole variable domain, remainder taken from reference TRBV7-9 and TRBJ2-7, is DTGVSQNPRHKITKRGQNVTFRCDPISEHNRLYWYRQTLGQGPEFLTYFQNEAQLEKSRLLSDRFSAERPKGSFSTLEIQRTEQGDSAMYLCASSLAGTGTKQYFGPGTRLTVT.

CDR3 residues: CASSLHRVPANEQYF. In nucleotides, the CDR3 is TGCGCCAGCAGCCTTCATCGGGTACCCGCCAACGAGCAGTACTTC. The V gene is TRBV4-3, the J gene TRBJ2-7; no firm D call. V lost 4 bases and J lost 5, with 18 bases in between. The length of the CDR3 is 15 residues. Germline lookup yields CDR1 LGHNA and CDR2 YSLEER.

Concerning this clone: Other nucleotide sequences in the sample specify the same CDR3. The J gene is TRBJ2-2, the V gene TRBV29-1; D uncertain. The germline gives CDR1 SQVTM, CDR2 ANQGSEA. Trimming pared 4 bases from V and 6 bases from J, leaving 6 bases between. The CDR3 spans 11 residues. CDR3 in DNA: TGCAGCGTTGGGGGTCCCGGGGAGCTGTTTTTT. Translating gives CSVGGPGELFF.

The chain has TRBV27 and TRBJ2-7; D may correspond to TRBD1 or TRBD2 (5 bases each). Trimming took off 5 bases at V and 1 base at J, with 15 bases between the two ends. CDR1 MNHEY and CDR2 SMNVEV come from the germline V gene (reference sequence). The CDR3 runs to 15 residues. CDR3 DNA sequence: TGTGCCAGCAGTCTACCCGGGGCGCCATCCTACGAGCAGTACTTC. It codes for CASSLPGAPSYEQYF.

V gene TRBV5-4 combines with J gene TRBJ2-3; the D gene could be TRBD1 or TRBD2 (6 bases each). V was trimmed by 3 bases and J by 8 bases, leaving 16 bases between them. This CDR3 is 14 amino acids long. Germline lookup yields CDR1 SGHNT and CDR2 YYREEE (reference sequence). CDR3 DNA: TGTGCCAGCAGCTACACCTTAGAGGGGGGTACGCAGTATTTT. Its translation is CASSYTLEGGTQYF.